The clone carrying this T cell receptor (beta chain) was observed a few times. These data come from a study of CD8 T cells in ankylosing spondylitis. TCRdb re-derived calls from the 5' RACE reads in MiXCR, one entry per CDR3 protein. The data contain about 340,000 distinct CDR3 sequences, 20% to 25% of them singletons. The germline V gene has CDR1 SGHVS and CDR2 FNYEAQ. V was cut by 3 bases and J by 7 bases, with 15 bases left in between. CDR3 length equals 14 residues. The TCR originated in a male donor with ankylosing spondylitis or in good health (not recorded which). Specimen: blood, either unsorted or a sorted T cell fraction (not recorded which). The chain couples TRBV7-6 to TRBJ1-1; D is unclear. The CDR3 DNA follows: TGTGCCAGCAGCTTGTACGGCCCTAATGATGAAGCTTTCTTT. Translation: CASSLYGPNDEAFF.